A single sample is the source of the 27 T cell receptor beta chains below, sequenced in a study of T cell clonotyping in hematopoietic cell transplantation. Assay used: immunoSEQ multiplex PCR; TCRdb lists only in-frame clones, some missing. The sample records about 9,400 clones, 60% to 80% being singletons. The input for sequencing was PBMCs, taken 180 days after allogeneic stem cell transplant. The receptors were gathered from a male patient aged 35-50 years who had an allogeneic stem cell transplant from a related donor, so the T cells may come from the graft donor. Some clones in this sample may be carry-over from other donors' samples.

The chain joins TRBV28 to TRBJ1-5; 7 bases agree with TRBD1. CDR1 and CDR2 (germline): MDHEN, SYDVKM. V gave up 7 bases and J gave up 8 bases; unmatched junction bases: 17. CDR3 length: 16 residues. DNA of the CDR3: TGTGCCAGCATCGGGAGGGGGCTACCCAGTGGTGAGCCCCAGCATTTT. It translates to CASIGRGLPSGEPQHF.

This clone showed up just once. DNA for the CDR3: TGTGCCAGCAGTGCTATGGGGTCTACCTACGAGCAGTACTTC. It yields the protein CASSAMGSTYEQYF. V gene TRBV2 combines with J gene TRBJ2-7; no reliable D call. The V end was cut by 4 bases, the J end by 2 bases, with 12 bases between. Germline V gene sequence: CDR1 SNHLY, CDR2 FYNNEI. The CDR3 loop spans 14 amino acids.

In its sample, this clone was seen once. J is TRBJ1-1 and V is TRBV4-3; D uncertain. The V gene's germline CDR1 is LGHNA and CDR2 YSLEER. The V end lost 0 bases, the J end lost 5 bases, and 7 bases lay between the germline ends. The CDR3 totals 13 residues. This CDR3 is CASSQDVRTEAFF. DNA of the CDR3: TGCGCCAGCAGCCAAGATGTACGGACTGAAGCTTTCTTT.

The chain couples TRBV30 to TRBJ2-5; 12 bases line up with TRBD2. V shed 7 bases and J 5 bases; nucleotides not matched to a gene: 8. The CDR3 totals 14 residues. Germline V gives CDR1 GTSNPN, CDR2 SVGIG (reference sequence). CDR3 DNA: TGTGCCTACACCCTAGCGGGGGGGACGGAGACCCAGTACTTC. Translation: CAYTLAGGTETQYF.

This chain joins TRBV7-2 and TRBJ2-7, with D perhaps matching TRBD1 (6 bases). The CDR3 covers 18 residues. V was trimmed by 5 bases and J by 0 bases, leaving 23 bases between them. Germline CDR1 is SGHTA and CDR2 is FQGNSA. In DNA form, the CDR3 reads TGTGCCAGCAGCCGCAACCTTGGGGGCGGGCGGAACTCCTACGAGCAGTACTTC. As protein: CASSRNLGGGRNSYEQYF. The variable domain in full, with the rest retrieved from reference TRBV7-2 and TRBJ2-7, is GAGVSQSPSNKVTEKGKDVELRCDPISGHTALYWYRQSLGQGLEFLIYFQGNSAPDKSGLPSDRFSAERTGGSVSTLTIQRTQQEDSAVYLCASSRNLGGGRNSYEQYFGPGTRLTVT.

The V gene is TRBV4-3, the J gene TRBJ1-6; D unresolved. The germline V gene has CDR1 LGHNA and CDR2 YSLEER. The CDR3 consists of 15 residues. Trimming removed 4 bases at V and 5 bases at J, with 12 bases between. Written as DNA, the CDR3 is TGCGCCAGCAGCCGCGCGGGTAGGGATAATTCACCCCTCCACTTT. Translating gives CASSRAGRDNSPLHF.

The chain combines TRBV15 with TRBJ2-7; D is possibly TRBD1 (5 bases). Germline V lookup: CDR1 LNHNV, CDR2 YYDKDF (reference sequence). The ends were cut back, 0 bases at V and 2 bases at J, with 8 bases in the middle. CDR3 length: 14 amino acids. CDR3 DNA: TGTGCCACCAGCAGAGATCAGGGTCCCTACGAGCAGTACTTC. Its protein product is CATSRDQGPYEQYF.

The chain combines TRBV2 with TRBJ1-2; D unclear. Trimming stripped 4 bases from V and 5 bases from J, with 14 bases between. The germline V gene encodes CDR1 SNHLY and CDR2 FYNNEI. This CDR3 comprises 14 residues. CDR3 amino acids: CASSGIFRSYGYTF. CDR3 in DNA: TGTGCCAGCAGTGGTATTTTTCGGAGTTATGGCTACACCTTC.

The chain has TRBV4-1 and TRBJ1-1; D is ambiguous. The CDR3 covers 14 residues. Trimming shortened V by 1 base and J by 1 base, and 7 bases separated the two germline ends. CDR1 MGHRA and CDR2 YSYEKL come from the germline V gene. CDR3 loop: CASSQVHRNTEAFF. CDR3 coding DNA: TGCGCCAGCAGCCAAGTACATCGGAACACTGAAGCTTTCTTT.

This sequence joins TRBV7-2 and TRBJ1-5, with D unresolved. V shed 1 base and J shed 1 base, with 14 bases lying between them. Germline values: CDR1 SGHTA, CDR2 FQGNSA. The length of the CDR3 is 17 residues. The CDR3 DNA reads TGTGCCAGCAGCTTAGGGCCTCCCCTCTCCAGCAATCAGCCCCAGCATTTT. This sequence encodes CASSLGPPLSSNQPQHF.

This chain joins TRBV5-4 and TRBJ2-3; the D gene is possibly TRBD1 (5 bases). The V end was cut by 3 bases, the J end by 2 bases, with 19 bases between. Per the germline V gene, CDR1 is SGHNT and CDR2 is YYREEE (reference sequence). The CDR3 runs to 17 residues. CDR3 sequence: CASSSDFKDRYTDTQYF. CDR3 DNA: TGTGCCAGCAGCTCCGATTTTAAAGACAGATACACAGATACGCAGTATTTT.

This chain uses TRBV11-1 with TRBJ2-3; D may be TRBD1 (5 bases). Deletions cut 3 bases from V and 3 bases from J, with 13 bases between. This CDR3 comprises 15 residues. From germline, CDR1 is SGHAT and CDR2 FQDESV (reference sequence). CDR3 in amino acids: CASSFTGSVTDTQYF. CDR3 nucleotide sequence: TGTGCCAGCAGCTTCACAGGTTCAGTAACAGATACGCAGTATTTT. Combining the CDR3 with reference TRBV11-1 and TRBJ2-3 gives the whole variable domain EAEVAQSPRYKITEKSQAVAFWCDPISGHATLYWYRQILGQGPELLVQFQDESVVDDSQLPKDRFSAERLKGVDSTLKIQPAELGDSAMYLCASSFTGSVTDTQYFGPGTRLTVL.

V gene TRBV20-1 combines with J gene TRBJ1-1, with D possibly being TRBD1 (5 bases). The CDR3 totals 11 residues. V was clipped by 3 bases and J by 9 bases, with 11 bases between them. Germline CDR1 DFQATT, CDR2 SNEGSKA (reference sequence). The CDR3 sequence: CSASSPGQAFF. The CDR3 nucleotides are TGCAGTGCTAGTAGTCCAGGGCAAGCTTTCTTT.

V gene TRBV5-1 combines with J gene TRBJ2-3, with 9 bases matching TRBD1. The germline gives CDR1 SGHRS, CDR2 YFSETQ. V lost 4 bases, J lost 6 bases, and 6 bases stayed unmatched. The CDR3 loop spans 14 amino acids. The CDR3 DNA follows: TGCGCCAGCAGCACGGGACAGGGATTTGATACGCAGTATTTT. This codes for CASSTGQGFDTQYF.

The genes are TRBV5-4 and TRBJ2-3; D remains unclear. Germline V CDR1 and CDR2: SGHNT, YYREEE (reference sequence). The CDR3 is 15 residues long. V lost 5 bases, J lost 5 bases, and 18 bases lay in between. The CDR3 spells CASSNARPSGDTQYF. The CDR3 nucleotides read TGTGCCAGCAGTAACGCCCGCCCTTCGGGAGATACGCAGTATTTT.

This clone has just one count. The chain uses TRBV28 and TRBJ1-2; 9 bases are shared with TRBD1. Germline V gives CDR1 MDHEN, CDR2 SYDVKM. CDR3 length equals 14 residues. Losses at the gene ends were 1 base for V and 5 bases for J; bases not matched to a gene: 2. CDR3 protein: CASSLYGQGYGYTF. In DNA, the CDR3 is TGTGCCAGCAGTTTATACGGACAGGGGTATGGCTACACCTTC.

This clone appeared a few times. V is TRBV4-2 and J is TRBJ2-3, with 10 nucleotides matching TRBD2. V was pared by 2 bases and J by 2 bases, with 4 bases of the junction left unmatched. The CDR3 loop spans 16 amino acids. Per germline, CDR1 LGHNA and CDR2 YNFKEQ. CDR3 amino acids: CASSQLAGVNTDTQYF. The DNA for the CDR3 is TGTGCCAGCAGCCAACTAGCGGGGGTGAACACAGATACGCAGTATTTT.

The chain links TRBV7-9 to TRBJ2-7; unclear D gene. Trimming took 5 bases from V and 3 from J, leaving 14 bases between them. There are 14 residues in the CDR3. Germline assignment: CDR1 SEHNR and CDR2 FQNEAQ (reference sequence). The CDR3 sequence is CASSRNPNIYEQYF. CDR3 nucleotides: TGTGCCAGCAGCAGGAACCCAAATATCTACGAGCAGTACTTC.

The chain couples TRBV5-6 to TRBJ2-7; D not certain. This CDR3 has 15 residues. Germline V gene sequence: CDR1 SGHDT, CDR2 YYEEEE. Between the trimmed V and J ends, which lost 2 bases and 0 bases, there was a span of 12 bases. CDR3 loop: CASSFLTVASYEQYF. CDR3 DNA sequence: TGTGCCAGCAGCTTCTTGACGGTCGCCTCCTACGAGCAGTACTTC.

The gene calls are TRBV4-1 and TRBJ2-1, with D unclear. Germline V gene data show CDR1 as MGHRA and CDR2 as YSYEKL. The CDR3 runs 15 residues. V dropped 3 bases and J dropped 9 bases, with 18 bases sitting between them. The CDR3: CASSHPYSPLFEQFF. DNA for the CDR3: TGCGCCAGCAGCCACCCTTACAGCCCCCTTTTTGAGCAGTTCTTC.

The chain carries TRBV11-1 and TRBJ2-1; TRBD2 matches at 9 bases. The CDR3 covers 16 residues. Per germline, CDR1 SGHAT and CDR2 FQDESV (reference sequence). Trimming removed 3 bases from V and 7 bases from J; junction bases left unmatched: 10. The CDR3 coding sequence is TGTGCCAGCAGCTTCCTACAGACTAGCGGCCCAAATGAGCAGTTCTTC. It encodes CASSFLQTSGPNEQFF.

The chain combines TRBV11-2 with TRBJ2-1; the D gene is possibly TRBD2 (5 bases). This CDR3 region has 13 residues. The germline V and J ends were trimmed by 5 bases and 5 bases, with 10 bases remaining between them. Germline V CDR1 and CDR2: SGHAT, FQNNGV. The CDR3 DNA sequence: TGTGCCAGCAGCCTTGCCGGGGACAATGAGCAGTTCTTC. Translating it yields CASSLAGDNEQFF.

The V gene is TRBV28, the J gene TRBJ2-7, with D maybe TRBD1 (5 bases). Trimming stripped 8 bases from V and 0 bases from J, with 17 bases between. Germline values: CDR1 MDHEN, CDR2 SYDVKM. The CDR3 consists of 15 residues. CDR3: CASQQYATDSYEQYF. CDR3 nucleotide sequence: TGTGCCAGCCAACAATATGCGACAGACTCCTACGAGCAGTACTTC. The variable domain in full, completed from reference TRBV28 and TRBJ2-7, reads DVKVTQSSRYLVKRTGEKVFLECVQDMDHENMFWYRQDPGLGLRLIYFSYDVKMKEKGDIPEGYSVSREKKERFSLILESASTNQTSMYLCASQQYATDSYEQYFGPGTRLTVT.

This rearrangement joins TRBV7-9 to TRBJ1-2; D is perhaps TRBD1 (6 bases). V was trimmed by 4 bases and J by 4 bases, leaving 13 bases between them. Germline V gene sequence: CDR1 SEHNR, CDR2 FQNEAQ (reference sequence). The CDR3 extends over 14 amino acids. The CDR3 is CASSSGGRIYGYTF. Here the CDR3 DNA reads TGTGCCAGCAGCTCCGGGGGCAGGATCTATGGCTACACCTTC.

V is TRBV5-4 and J is TRBJ1-1; D remains unclear. The V gene lost 4 bases and the J gene lost 7 bases, with 14 bases spanning the gap. This CDR3 is built from 13 residues. CDR1 is SGHNT, CDR2 YYREEE, per germline (reference sequence). For the CDR3, the DNA is TGTGCCAGCAGCCACAAAGGATCCTATGAAGCTTTCTTT. Amino acid sequence: CASSHKGSYEAFF.

This clone has only one observation. The chain is built from TRBV28 and TRBJ2-7, with 10 positions matching TRBD1. This CDR3 contains 14 residues. Germline-derived CDR1 and CDR2 are MDHEN and SYDVKM. The trim removed 6 bases at V and 4 bases at J, leaving 6 bases unmatched. The CDR3 region has the DNA TGTGCCAGCAGAACCGGGACAGGGGCTTACGAGCAGTACTTC. The encoded protein is CASRTGTGAYEQYF.

V usage is TRBV4-1 and J usage is TRBJ2-1; 7 positions agree with TRBD1. CDR3 length: 15 residues. CDR1 MGHRA and CDR2 YSYEKL come from the germline V gene. J lost 14 bases, V lost 0 bases, and 13 bases had no gene match. The CDR3 reads CASSQESHRGFTEFF. The DNA for the CDR3 is TGCGCCAGCAGCCAAGAGTCTCACAGGGGTTTTACCGAGTTCTTC.